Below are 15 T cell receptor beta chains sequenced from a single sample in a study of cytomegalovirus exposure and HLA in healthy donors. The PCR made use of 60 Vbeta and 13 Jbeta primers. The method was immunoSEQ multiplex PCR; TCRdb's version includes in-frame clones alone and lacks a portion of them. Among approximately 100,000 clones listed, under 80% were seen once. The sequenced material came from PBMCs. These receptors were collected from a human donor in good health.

The CDR3 bases are TGTGCCAGCAGTTACCCCACAAACAGGGGTTCACCCCTCCACTTT. The encoded protein is CASSYPTNRGSPLHF. J is TRBJ1-6 and V is TRBV28, with 7 bases matching TRBD1. This CDR3 contains 15 residues. Germline V gene lookup returns CDR1 MDHEN and CDR2 SYDVKM. Trimming removed 4 bases from V and 9 bases from J; junction bases left unmatched: 9.

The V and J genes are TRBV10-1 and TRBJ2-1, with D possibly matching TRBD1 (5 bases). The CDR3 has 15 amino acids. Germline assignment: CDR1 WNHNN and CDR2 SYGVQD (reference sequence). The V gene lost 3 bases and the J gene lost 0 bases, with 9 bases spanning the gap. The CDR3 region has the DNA TGCGCCAGCAGTGAAAGGGGAAGCTCCTACAATGAGCAGTTCTTC. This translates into CASSERGSSYNEQFF.

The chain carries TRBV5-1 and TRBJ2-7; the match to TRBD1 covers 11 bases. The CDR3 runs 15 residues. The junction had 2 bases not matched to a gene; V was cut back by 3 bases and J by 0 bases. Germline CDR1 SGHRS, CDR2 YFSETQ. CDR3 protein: CASSWGTGGSYEQYF. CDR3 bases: TGCGCCAGCAGCTGGGGGACAGGGGGCTCCTACGAGCAGTACTTC.

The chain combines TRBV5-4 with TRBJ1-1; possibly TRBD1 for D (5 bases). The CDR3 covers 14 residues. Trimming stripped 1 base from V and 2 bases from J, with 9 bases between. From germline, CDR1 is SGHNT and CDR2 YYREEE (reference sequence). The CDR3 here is CASSLQGTNTEAFF. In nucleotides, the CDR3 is TGTGCCAGCAGCTTGCAAGGGACTAACACTGAAGCTTTCTTT.

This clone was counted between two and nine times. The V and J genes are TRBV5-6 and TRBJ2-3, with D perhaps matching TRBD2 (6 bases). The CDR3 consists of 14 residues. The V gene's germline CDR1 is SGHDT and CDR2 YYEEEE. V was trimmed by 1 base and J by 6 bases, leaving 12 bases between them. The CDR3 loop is CASSLSGAGDTQYF. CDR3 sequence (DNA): TGTGCCAGCAGCTTGTCCGGGGCGGGGGATACGCAGTATTTT.

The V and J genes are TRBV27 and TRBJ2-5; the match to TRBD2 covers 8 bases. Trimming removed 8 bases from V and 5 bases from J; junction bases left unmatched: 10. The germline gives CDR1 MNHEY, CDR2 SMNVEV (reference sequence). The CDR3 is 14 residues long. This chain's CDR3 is CASPRGGAWETQYF. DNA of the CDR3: TGTGCCAGCCCCCGGGGGGGGGCATGGGAGACCCAGTACTTC.

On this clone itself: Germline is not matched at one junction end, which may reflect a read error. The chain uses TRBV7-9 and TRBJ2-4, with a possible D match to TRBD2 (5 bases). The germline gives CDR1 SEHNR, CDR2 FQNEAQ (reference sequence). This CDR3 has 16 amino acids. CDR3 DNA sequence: TGTTCCAGCAGCTGGGGAGCAGGTCTGGCCAAAAACATTCAGTACTTC. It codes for CSSSWGAGLAKNIQYF.

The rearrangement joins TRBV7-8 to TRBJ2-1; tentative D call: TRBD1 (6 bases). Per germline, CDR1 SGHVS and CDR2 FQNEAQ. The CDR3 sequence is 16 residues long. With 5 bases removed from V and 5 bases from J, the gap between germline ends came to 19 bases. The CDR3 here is CASSTYSPGHNNEQFF. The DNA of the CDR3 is TGTGCCAGCAGCACCTATTCACCGGGACACAACAATGAGCAGTTCTTC.

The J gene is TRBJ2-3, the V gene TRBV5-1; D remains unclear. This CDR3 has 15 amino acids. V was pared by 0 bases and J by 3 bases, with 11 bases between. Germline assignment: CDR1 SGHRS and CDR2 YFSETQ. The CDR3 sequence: CASSLGQALTDTQYF. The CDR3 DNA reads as TGCGCCAGCAGCTTGGGGCAGGCTTTAACAGATACGCAGTATTTT.

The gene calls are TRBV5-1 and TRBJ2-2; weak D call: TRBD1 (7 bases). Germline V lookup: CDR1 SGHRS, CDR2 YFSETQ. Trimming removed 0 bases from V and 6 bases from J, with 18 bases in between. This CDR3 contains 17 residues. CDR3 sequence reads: CASSLVRGTASPGELFF. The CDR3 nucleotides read TGCGCCAGCAGCTTGGTCCGGGGGACAGCCTCTCCCGGGGAGCTGTTTTTT.

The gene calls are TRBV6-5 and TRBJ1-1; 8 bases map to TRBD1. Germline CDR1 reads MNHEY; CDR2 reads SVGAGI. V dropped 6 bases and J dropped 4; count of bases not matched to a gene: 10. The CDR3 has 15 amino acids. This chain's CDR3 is CASSPGGSLGTEAFF. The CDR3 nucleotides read TGTGCCAGCAGCCCAGGGGGCAGTCTCGGCACTGAAGCTTTCTTT.

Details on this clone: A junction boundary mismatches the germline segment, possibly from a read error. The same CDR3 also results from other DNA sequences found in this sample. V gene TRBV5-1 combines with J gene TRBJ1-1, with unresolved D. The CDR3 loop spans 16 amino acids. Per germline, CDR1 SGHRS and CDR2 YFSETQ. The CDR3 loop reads CASSLGVGGMNTEAFF. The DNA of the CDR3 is TGCGCCAGCAGCTTGGGGGTGGGAGGGATGAACACTGAAGCCTTCTTT. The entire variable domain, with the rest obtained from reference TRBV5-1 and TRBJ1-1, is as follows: KAGVTQTPRYLIKTRGQQVTLSCSPISGHRSVSWYQQTPGQGLQFLFEYFSETQRNKGNFPGRFSGRQFSNSRSEMNVSTLELGDSALYLCASSLGVGGMNTEAFFGQGTRLTVV.

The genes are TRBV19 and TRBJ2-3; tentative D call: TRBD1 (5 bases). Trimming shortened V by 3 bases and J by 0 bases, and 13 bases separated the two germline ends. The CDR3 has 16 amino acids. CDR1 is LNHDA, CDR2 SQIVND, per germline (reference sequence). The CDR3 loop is CASSIGRTISTDTQYF. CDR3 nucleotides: TGTGCCAGTAGTATCGGCAGGACAATTAGCACAGATACGCAGTATTTT.

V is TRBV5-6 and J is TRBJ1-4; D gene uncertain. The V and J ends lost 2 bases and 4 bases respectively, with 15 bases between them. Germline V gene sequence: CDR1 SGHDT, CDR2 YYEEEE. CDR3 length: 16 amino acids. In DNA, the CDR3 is TGTGCCAGCAGCTTACTGCCAGGTTTCGGTAATGAAAAACTGTTTTTT. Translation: CASSLLPGFGNEKLFF.

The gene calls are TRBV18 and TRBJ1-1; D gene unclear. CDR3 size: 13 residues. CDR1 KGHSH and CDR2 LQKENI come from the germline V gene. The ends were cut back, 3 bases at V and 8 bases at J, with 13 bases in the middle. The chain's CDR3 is CASSPRQQTEAFF. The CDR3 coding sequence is TGTGCCAGCTCACCTAGGCAGCAGACAGAAGCTTTCTTT.